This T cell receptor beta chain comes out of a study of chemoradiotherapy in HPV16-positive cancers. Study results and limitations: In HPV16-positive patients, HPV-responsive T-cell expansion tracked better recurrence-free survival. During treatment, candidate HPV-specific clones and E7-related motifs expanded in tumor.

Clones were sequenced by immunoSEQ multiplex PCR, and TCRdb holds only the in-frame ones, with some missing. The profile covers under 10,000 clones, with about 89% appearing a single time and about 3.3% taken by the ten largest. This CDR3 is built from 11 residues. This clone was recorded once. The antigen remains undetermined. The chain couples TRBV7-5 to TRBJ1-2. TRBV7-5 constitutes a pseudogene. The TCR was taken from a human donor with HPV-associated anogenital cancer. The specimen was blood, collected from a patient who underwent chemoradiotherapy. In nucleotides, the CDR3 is TGTGCCAGAAGCTCGCGTCCCGGCTACACCTTC. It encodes CARSSRPGYTF.